This T cell receptor (beta chain) came from a study of cytomegalovirus exposure and HLA in healthy donors. Germline values: CDR1 WSHSY, CDR2 SAAADI. V trimming: 2 bases; J trimming: 6 bases; junction bases outside the gene matches: 12. The CDR3 spans 17 residues. Healthy donors of bone marrow made up the group. Notes on this clone: The antigen is unknown.

PCR used 60 Vbeta primers and 13 Jbeta primers. Only in-frame clones appear in the TCRdb table, and some are missing; sequencing was by immunoSEQ multiplex PCR. The sample holds around 210,000 clones, around 80% seen once. Broader study findings: In a later analysis, TCR beta V- and J-gene trimming showed a link to a missense DCLRE1C variant. Being productive about 87% or about 30% of the time was typical of most TCR beta V segments in an earlier analysis. Reported performance of the classifier showed diagnosis of cytomegalovirus status with high specificity and sensitivity.

Sample: PBMCs. The chain combines TRBV10-2 with TRBJ2-7; 11 nucleotides align to TRBD2. The receptor comes from a boy aged 5 to 17 in good health and CMV-seronegative. The CDR3 is CASSESSGRAGISEQYF. The CDR3 DNA reads TGCGCCAGCAGTGAGAGTAGCGGGAGGGCCGGTATCTCCGAGCAGTACTTC.